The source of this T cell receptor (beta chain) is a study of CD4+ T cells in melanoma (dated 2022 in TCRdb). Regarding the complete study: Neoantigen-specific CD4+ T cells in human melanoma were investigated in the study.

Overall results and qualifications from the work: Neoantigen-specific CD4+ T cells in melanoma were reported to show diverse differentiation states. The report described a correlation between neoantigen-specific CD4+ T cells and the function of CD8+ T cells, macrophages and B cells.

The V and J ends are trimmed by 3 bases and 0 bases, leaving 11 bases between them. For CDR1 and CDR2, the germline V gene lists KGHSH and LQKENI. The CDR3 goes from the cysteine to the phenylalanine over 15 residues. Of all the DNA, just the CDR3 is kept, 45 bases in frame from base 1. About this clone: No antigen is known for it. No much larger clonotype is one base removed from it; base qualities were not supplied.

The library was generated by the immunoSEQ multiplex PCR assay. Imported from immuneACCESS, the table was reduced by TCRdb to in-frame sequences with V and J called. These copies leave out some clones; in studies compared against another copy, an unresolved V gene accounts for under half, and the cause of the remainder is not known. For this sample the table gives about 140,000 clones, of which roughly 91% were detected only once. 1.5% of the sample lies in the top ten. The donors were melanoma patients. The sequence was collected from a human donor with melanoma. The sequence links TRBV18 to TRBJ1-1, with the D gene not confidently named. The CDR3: CASSPRIVLNTEAFF. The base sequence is TGTGCCAGCTCACCGCGGATAGTTTTGAACACTGAAGCTTTCTTT.